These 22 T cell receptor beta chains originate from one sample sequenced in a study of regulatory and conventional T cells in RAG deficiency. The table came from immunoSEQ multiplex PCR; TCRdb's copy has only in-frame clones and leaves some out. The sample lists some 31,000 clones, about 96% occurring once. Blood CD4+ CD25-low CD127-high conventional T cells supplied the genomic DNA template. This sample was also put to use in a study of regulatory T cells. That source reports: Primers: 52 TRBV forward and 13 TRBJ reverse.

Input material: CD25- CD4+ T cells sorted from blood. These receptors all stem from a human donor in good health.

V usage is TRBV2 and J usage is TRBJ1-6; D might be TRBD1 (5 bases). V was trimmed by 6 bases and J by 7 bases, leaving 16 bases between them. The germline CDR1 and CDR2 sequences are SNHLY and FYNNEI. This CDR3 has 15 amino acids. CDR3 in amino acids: CASRSRETANSPLHF. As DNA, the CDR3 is TGTGCCAGCAGATCCCGGGAGACAGCGAATTCACCCCTCCACTTT.

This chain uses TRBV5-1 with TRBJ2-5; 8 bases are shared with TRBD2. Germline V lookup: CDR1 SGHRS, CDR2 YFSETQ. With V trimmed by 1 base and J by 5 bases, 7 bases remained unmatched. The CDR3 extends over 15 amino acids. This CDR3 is CASSLFGGAGETQYF. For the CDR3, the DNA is TGCGCCAGCAGCTTGTTCGGGGGGGCCGGGGAGACCCAGTACTTC. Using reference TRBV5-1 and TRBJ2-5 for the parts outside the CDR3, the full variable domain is KAGVTQTPRYLIKTRGQQVTLSCSPISGHRSVSWYQQTPGQGLQFLFEYFSETQRNKGNFPGRFSGRQFSNSRSEMNVSTLELGDSALYLCASSLFGGAGETQYFGPGTRLLVL.

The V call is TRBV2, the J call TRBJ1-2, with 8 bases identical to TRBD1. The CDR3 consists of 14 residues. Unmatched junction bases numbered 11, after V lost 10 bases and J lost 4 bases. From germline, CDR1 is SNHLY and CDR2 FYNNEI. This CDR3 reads CATLSDRGGYGYTF. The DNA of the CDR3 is TGTGCCACCCTTTCCGACAGGGGAGGCTATGGCTACACCTTC.

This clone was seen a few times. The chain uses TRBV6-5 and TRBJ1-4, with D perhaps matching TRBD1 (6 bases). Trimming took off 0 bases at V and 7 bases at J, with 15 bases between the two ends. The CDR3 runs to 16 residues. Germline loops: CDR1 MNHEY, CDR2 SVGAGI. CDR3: CASSYSSGIGGEKLFF. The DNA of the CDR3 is TGTGCCAGCAGTTACTCGTCGGGGATAGGGGGTGAAAAACTGTTTTTT.

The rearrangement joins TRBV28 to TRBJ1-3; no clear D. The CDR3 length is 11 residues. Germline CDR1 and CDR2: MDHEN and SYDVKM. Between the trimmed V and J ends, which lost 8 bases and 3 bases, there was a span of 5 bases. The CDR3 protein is CASVRGNTIYF. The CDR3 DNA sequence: TGTGCCAGCGTGCGTGGAAACACCATATATTTT.

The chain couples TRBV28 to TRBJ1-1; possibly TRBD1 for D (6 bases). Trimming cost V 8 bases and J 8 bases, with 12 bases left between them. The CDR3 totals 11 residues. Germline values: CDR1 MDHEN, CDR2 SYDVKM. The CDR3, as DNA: TGTGCCAGCGGGGGGGGGCACGAAGCTTTCTTT. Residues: CASGGGHEAFF.

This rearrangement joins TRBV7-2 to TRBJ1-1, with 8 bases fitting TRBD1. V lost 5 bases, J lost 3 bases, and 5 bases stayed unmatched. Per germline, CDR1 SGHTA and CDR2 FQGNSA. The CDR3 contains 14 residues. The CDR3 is CASSLQGGDTEAFF. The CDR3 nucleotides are TGTGCCAGCAGCCTACAGGGGGGAGACACTGAAGCTTTCTTT.

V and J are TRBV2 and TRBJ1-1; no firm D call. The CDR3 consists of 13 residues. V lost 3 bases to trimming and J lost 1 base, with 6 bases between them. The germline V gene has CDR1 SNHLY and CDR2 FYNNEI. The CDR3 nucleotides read TGTGCCAGCAGTGATAACAGGAACACTGAAGCTTTCTTT. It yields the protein CASSDNRNTEAFF.

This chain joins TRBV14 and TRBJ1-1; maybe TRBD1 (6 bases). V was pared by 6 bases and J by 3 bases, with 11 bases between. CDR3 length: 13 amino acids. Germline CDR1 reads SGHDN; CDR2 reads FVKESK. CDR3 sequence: CASRRTADTEAFF. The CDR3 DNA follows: TGTGCCAGCAGACGGACAGCGGACACTGAAGCTTTCTTT.

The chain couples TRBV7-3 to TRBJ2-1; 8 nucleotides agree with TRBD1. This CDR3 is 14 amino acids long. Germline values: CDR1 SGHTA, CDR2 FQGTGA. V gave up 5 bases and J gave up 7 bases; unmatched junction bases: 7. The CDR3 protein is CASSDTGGQNEQFF. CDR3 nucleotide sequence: TGTGCCAGCAGCGATACAGGGGGGCAGAATGAGCAGTTCTTC. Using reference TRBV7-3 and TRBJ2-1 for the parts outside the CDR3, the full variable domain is GAGVSQTPSNKVTEKGKYVELRCDPISGHTALYWYRQSLGQGPEFLIYFQGTGAADDSGLPNDRFFAVRPEGSVSTLKIQRTERGDSAVYLCASSDTGGQNEQFFGPGTRLTVL.

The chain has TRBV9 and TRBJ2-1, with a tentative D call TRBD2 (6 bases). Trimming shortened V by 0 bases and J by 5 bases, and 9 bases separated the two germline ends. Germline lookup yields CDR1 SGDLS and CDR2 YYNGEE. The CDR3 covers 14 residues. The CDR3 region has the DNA TGTGCCAGCAGCGTAGTAGGGACTGACAATGAGCAGTTCTTC. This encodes CASSVVGTDNEQFF.

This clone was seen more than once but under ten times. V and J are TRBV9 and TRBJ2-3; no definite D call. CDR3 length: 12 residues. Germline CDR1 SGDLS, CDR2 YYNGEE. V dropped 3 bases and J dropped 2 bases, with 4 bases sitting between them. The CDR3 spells CASSALTDTQYF. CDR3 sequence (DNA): TGTGCCAGCAGCGCACTCACAGATACGCAGTATTTT.

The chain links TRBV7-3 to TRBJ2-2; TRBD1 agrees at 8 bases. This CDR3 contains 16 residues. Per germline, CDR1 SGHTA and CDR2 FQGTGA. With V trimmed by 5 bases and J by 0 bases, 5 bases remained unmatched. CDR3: CASSVTGVANTGELFF. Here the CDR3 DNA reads TGTGCCAGCAGCGTGACAGGGGTCGCGAACACCGGGGAGCTGTTTTTT. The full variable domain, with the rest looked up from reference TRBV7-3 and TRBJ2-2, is GAGVSQTPSNKVTEKGKYVELRCDPISGHTALYWYRQSLGQGPEFLIYFQGTGAADDSGLPNDRFFAVRPEGSVSTLKIQRTERGDSAVYLCASSVTGVANTGELFFGEGSRLTVL.

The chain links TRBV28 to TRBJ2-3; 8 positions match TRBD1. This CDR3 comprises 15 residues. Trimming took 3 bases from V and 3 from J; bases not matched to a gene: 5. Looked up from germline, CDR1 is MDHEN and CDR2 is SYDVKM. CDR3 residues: CASSFVGQGTDTQYF. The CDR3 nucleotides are TGTGCCAGCAGTTTCGTCGGACAGGGTACAGATACGCAGTATTTT.

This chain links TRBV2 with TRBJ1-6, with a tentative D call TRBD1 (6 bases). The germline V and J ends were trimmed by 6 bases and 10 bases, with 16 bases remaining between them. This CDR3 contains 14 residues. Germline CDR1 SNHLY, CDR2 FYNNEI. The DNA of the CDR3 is TGTGCCAGCAGGGGCTTACAGGGACGGTCACCCCTCCACTTT. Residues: CASRGLQGRSPLHF.

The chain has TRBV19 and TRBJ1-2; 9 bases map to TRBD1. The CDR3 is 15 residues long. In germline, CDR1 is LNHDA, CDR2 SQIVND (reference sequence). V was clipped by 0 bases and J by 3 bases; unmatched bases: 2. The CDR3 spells CASSIDDRGDYGYTF. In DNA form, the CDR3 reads TGTGCCAGTAGTATAGATGACAGGGGGGACTATGGCTACACCTTC.

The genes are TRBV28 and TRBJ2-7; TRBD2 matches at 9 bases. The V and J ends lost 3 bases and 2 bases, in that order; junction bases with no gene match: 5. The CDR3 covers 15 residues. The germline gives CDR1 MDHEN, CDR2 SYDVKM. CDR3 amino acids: CASSFPGTSTYEQYF. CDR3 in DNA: TGTGCCAGCAGTTTCCCCGGGACTAGCACCTACGAGCAGTACTTC.

The CDR3 nucleotides read TGTGCCAAGGCGCCCCGGGACAGAAATCAGCCCCAGCATTTT. This gives the protein CAKAPRDRNQPQHF. V and J are TRBV5-3 and TRBJ1-5; 7 nucleotides agree with TRBD1. TRBV5-3 is filed as an ORF, its function uncertain. The CDR3 extends over 14 amino acids. Trimming took 9 bases from V and 4 from J; bases not matched to a gene: 10.

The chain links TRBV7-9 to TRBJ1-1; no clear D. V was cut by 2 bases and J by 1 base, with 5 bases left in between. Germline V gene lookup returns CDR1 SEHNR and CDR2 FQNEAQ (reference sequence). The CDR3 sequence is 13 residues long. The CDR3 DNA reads TGTGCCAGCAGCTTAAGCCAGAACACTGAAGCTTTCTTT. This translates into CASSLSQNTEAFF.

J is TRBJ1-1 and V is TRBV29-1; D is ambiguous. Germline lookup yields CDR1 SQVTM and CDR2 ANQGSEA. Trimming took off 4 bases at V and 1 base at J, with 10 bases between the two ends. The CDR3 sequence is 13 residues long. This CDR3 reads CSVVWRANTEAFF. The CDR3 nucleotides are TGCAGCGTTGTGTGGAGGGCGAACACTGAAGCTTTCTTT. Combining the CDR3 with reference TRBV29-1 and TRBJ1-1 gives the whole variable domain SAVISQKPSRDICQRGTSLTIQCQVDSQVTMMFWYRQQPGQSLTLIATANQGSEATYESGFVIDKFPISRPNLTFSTLTVSNMSPEDSSIYLCSVVWRANTEAFFGQGTRLTVV.

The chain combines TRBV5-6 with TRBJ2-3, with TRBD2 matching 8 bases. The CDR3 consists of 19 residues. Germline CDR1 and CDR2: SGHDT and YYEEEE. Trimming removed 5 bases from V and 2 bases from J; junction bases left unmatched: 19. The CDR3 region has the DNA TGTGCCAGCAGGTCCCGAGGAGCGGGGGCCAGAGGACACACAGATACGCAGTATTTT. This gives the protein CASRSRGAGARGHTDTQYF.

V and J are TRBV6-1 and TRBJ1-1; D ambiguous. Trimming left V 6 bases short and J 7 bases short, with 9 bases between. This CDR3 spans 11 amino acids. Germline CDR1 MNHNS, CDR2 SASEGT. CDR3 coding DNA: TGTGCCAGCAGAGCGGGTTTTGAAGCTTTCTTT. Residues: CASRAGFEAFF.